What follows describes a single T cell receptor beta chain. This clonotype was found many times. It has no known antigen specificity. No much larger clone is present one base from it, and per-base qualities are unavailable. This entry comes from a study of T-cell reconstitution after alpha-beta-depleted transplantation in children (dated by TCRdb to 2016 to 2018). Regarding the research as a whole: The study quantitatively tracked T-cell immune reconstitution after TCRalphabeta/CD19-depleted allogeneic hematopoietic cell transplantation in children using TCR repertoire profiling.

Library generation was performed with PCR. TCRdb names Illumina HiSeq 2500 as the instrument used. Molecular barcoding was employed in the preparation of TCR libraries, with unique molecular identifiers being used to normalize TCRbeta repertoire quantification. TCRdb itself trimmed the public reads at Q25 with fastp, ran MiXCR and retained productive beta chains. CDR3 protein sequences are deduplicated, and each keeps its most common genes and DNA. The sample contains around 480,000 distinct CDR3 sequences, 30% to 35% of them found a single time. The top ten constitute 2% to 3% of the sample. In the germline V gene (reference sequence), CDR1 corresponds to DFQATT and CDR2 to SNEGSKA. V trim: 7 bases; J trim: 4 bases; unmatched bases: 8. Counted from cysteine to phenylalanine, this CDR3 has 13 amino acids. Just CDR3 DNA is preserved here, 39 bases in frame from base 1.

The sample in question was PBMCs from the stem cell graft donor, obtained from the stem cell graft. The chain is made from TRBV20-1 and TRBJ2-5; 8 junctional bases match TRBD2. The sequence was collected from a human donor who donated a stem cell graft to a child with aplastic anemia. The CDR3 reads CSGTAGVGETQYF. DNA sequence: TGCAGTGGTACAGCGGGAGTTGGAGAGACCCAGTACTTC.